Sequencing of this TCR beta chain was carried out in a study of early T cells in non-severe SARS-CoV-2 infection (dated by TCRdb to the early 2020s). Background for the entire study: Bulk RNA from unsorted whole blood was used for TCR sequencing, so alpha and beta chains could not be paired.

A case-control design nested within a healthcare worker cohort in London, UK, was used, with weekly nasopharyngeal swab PCR tests and blood sampling performed. Healthcare workers were enrolled in the week of the UK lockdown, from 23 to 31 March 2020, and were followed every week for up to roughly 15 weeks. The library was made by 5' RACE. These reads were obtained on a NextSeq 500. Unique molecular identifiers were attached to individual cDNA molecules in the TCR library protocol so that sequencing error and PCR bias could be corrected. Sequencing covered both TCR alpha and beta chains, and within each sample the abundances of alpha and beta sequences were tightly co-correlated. For the original study's pipeline: Decombinator V4 was used to annotate the V gene, J gene and CDR3 of the TCR sequences. Expanded TCRs were defined as changing significantly between any two time points under a Poisson model with p below 0.0001. TCR abundances were normalised to the total number of TCRs sequenced per sample and expressed as counts per million. TRAV1-2 paired with TRAJ12, TRAJ20 or TRAJ33 defined MAIT TCRs, while TRAV10 paired with TRAJ18 defined iNKT TCRs. VDJdb, accessed on 1 November 2021, was searched for TCRs annotated for CMV, EBV and SARS-CoV-2, and TCRs annotated for more than one antigen were excluded. Using fastp at Q25 and MiXCR, TCRdb reprocessed the public reads and kept productive beta chains. Rows are combined by CDR3 protein, so each entry shows the most common genes and DNA. The V and J calls come from TCRdb's annotation, not from the publication. For this sample the table gives some 81,000 distinct CDR3 sequences, of which around 16% were detected only once. Of the sample, roughly 2.7% falls within the top ten clones.

There are many counts of this clonotype. No cognate antigen has been identified for it. No clone much larger than this one lies a single base away; base qualities are absent. Here is what the overall study found, with its caveats: VDJdb matching was skewed toward anti-spike CD8 responses, so virus-specific expansions were likely underestimated and private and CD4 specificities were missed.

From the cysteine up to the phenylalanine, the CDR3 has a length of 14 residues. The sequence is cut down to CDR3 DNA, 42 bases in frame from base 1. The germline V gene encodes CDR1 DFQATT and CDR2 SNEGSKA (reference sequence). The sample consisted of whole blood. This receptor was identified in an adult who was a healthcare worker with PCR-confirmed SARS-CoV-2 infection or an uninfected control (not recorded which). The sequence joins TRBV20-1 to TRBJ2-7; 8 bases in between match TRBD2. The DNA reads as follows: TGCGGGGCAGATGCAGGGCGGGGGGCATACGAGCAGTACTTC. Its protein reads: CGADAGRGAYEQYF.